The 14 T cell receptor beta chains in this list originate from one sample, sequenced in a study of shared clonotypes between healthy human individuals. Sequenced by immunoSEQ multiplex PCR; TCRdb stores in-frame clones only, minus some. This table holds 2 million to 2.5 million clones, just over 90% found once. The sequenced sample consisted of naive CD4+ T cells from PBMCs. Noted subset: CD45RA+ positively selected. These TCRs come from a man between 18 and 35 years old in good health. Some clones in this sample may be carry-over from other donors' samples.

The chain joins TRBV18 to TRBJ1-1; D remains ambiguous. The CDR3 is 15 amino acids. Deletions cut 1 base from V and 5 bases from J, with 14 bases between. The germline gives CDR1 KGHSH, CDR2 LQKENI. The CDR3 loop is CASSPQSSGSTEAFF. As DNA, the CDR3 is TGTGCCAGCTCACCACAAAGTTCGGGAAGTACTGAAGCTTTCTTT.

The CDR3 protein is CASSPSGRWGEQYF. DNA of the CDR3: TGTGCCAGCAGCCCTAGCGGGAGGTGGGGCGAGCAGTACTTC. The chain has TRBV14 and TRBJ2-7; 11 nucleotides align to TRBD2. The length of the CDR3 is 14 residues. Germline loops: CDR1 SGHDN, CDR2 FVKESK. V dropped 4 bases and J dropped 6; count of bases not matched to a gene: 5.

This rearrangement joins TRBV7-2 to TRBJ2-7; TRBD2 matches at 7 bases. The CDR3 contains 15 residues. Germline CDR1 reads SGHTA; CDR2 reads FQGNSA. V trimming: 1 base; J trimming: 0 bases; junction bases outside the gene matches: 3. The CDR3 bases are TGTGCCAGCAGCTTAGGTAGCGGGCACTCCTACGAGCAGTACTTC. This gives the protein CASSLGSGHSYEQYF.

This clone was seen a handful of times. This sequence joins TRBV27 and TRBJ1-2; the D gene is possibly TRBD1 (5 bases). The CDR3 length is 13 residues. V lost 4 bases and J lost 8, with 14 bases in between. Germline loops: CDR1 MNHEY, CDR2 SMNVEV (reference sequence). Here the CDR3 DNA reads TGTGCCAGCAGTTCAAGGGACCCACGGGGCTACACCTTC. Its translation is CASSSRDPRGYTF.

V gene TRBV6-6 combines with J gene TRBJ2-7; 9 bases line up with TRBD2. The CDR3 is 14 amino acids. Per the germline V gene, CDR1 is MNHNY and CDR2 is SVGAGI (reference sequence). The ends lost 3 bases at V and 3 bases at J; junction bases unmatched: 3. The CDR3 here is CASSYSGSNYEQYF. CDR3 coding DNA: TGTGCCAGCAGTTATAGCGGGAGTAACTACGAGCAGTACTTC.

J is TRBJ2-6 and V is TRBV7-3; D tentatively reads TRBD1 or TRBD2 (7 bases each). The CDR3 is made up of 13 amino acids. Germline lookup yields CDR1 SGHTA and CDR2 FQGTGA. Trimming removed 5 bases at V and 12 bases at J, with 14 bases between. CDR3 amino acids: CASSRTGLGVLTF. The CDR3 DNA sequence: TGTGCCAGCAGCAGGACAGGACTAGGCGTCCTGACTTTC.

The J gene is TRBJ2-3, the V gene TRBV12-5, with 9 nucleotides matching TRBD2. The V and J ends lost 7 bases and 2 bases, in that order; junction bases with no gene match: 4. Germline V CDR1 and CDR2: LGHNT, FRNRAP. CDR3 size: 14 residues. The CDR3 reads CASVSGRNTDTQYF. The CDR3 coding sequence is TGTGCTAGTGTAAGCGGGAGGAACACAGATACGCAGTATTTT.

The rearrangement links TRBV28 to TRBJ2-5, with 9 bases matching TRBD2. The J segment lost 4 bases and the V segment lost 3 bases, leaving 6 bases of the junction unmatched. This CDR3 is built from 15 residues. Per the germline V gene, CDR1 is MDHEN and CDR2 is SYDVKM. CDR3 nucleotide sequence: TGTGCCAGCAGTTTCGCGGGAGGGAGGAGAGAGACCCAGTACTTC. This translates into CASSFAGGRRETQYF.

The table lists this clone with a count of one. V is TRBV5-1 and J is TRBJ2-3, with D maybe TRBD2 (5 bases). V lost 2 bases and J 3 bases, leaving 13 bases between the germline ends. The germline V gene has CDR1 SGHRS and CDR2 YFSETQ. The CDR3 contains 15 residues. The CDR3 DNA follows: TGCGCCAGCAGCTTACTAGGACGGTTGACAGATACGCAGTATTTT. It specifies CASSLLGRLTDTQYF.

The chain employs TRBV2 and TRBJ1-4, with D unclear. Germline-derived CDR1 and CDR2 are SNHLY and FYNNEI. The CDR3 length is 17 residues. The V gene lost 4 bases and the J gene lost 5 bases, with 20 bases spanning the gap. This CDR3 reads CASSVGRVLRSNEKLFF. Written as DNA, the CDR3 is TGTGCCAGCAGTGTTGGTAGGGTTCTAAGGTCGAATGAAAAACTGTTTTTT. Filled out from reference TRBV2 and TRBJ1-4, the complete variable domain reads EPEVTQTPSHQVTQMGQEVILRCVPISNHLYFYWYRQILGQKVEFLVSFYNNEISEKSEIFDDQFSVERPDGSNFTLKIRSTKLEDSAMYFCASSVGRVLRSNEKLFFGSGTQLSVL.

This rearrangement joins TRBV7-9 to TRBJ2-5, with D tentatively TRBD1 (6 bases). This CDR3 has 15 amino acids. V lost 1 base and J lost 4, with 13 bases in between. Germline V lookup: CDR1 SEHNR, CDR2 FQNEAQ (reference sequence). The CDR3 region has the DNA TGTGCCAGCAGCTTAGTCCGGGACATCAGAGAGACCCAGTACTTC. This gives the protein CASSLVRDIRETQYF.

Only one count was recorded for this clone. The chain uses TRBV27 and TRBJ2-1, with 9 positions matching TRBD1. Germline CDR1 is MNHEY and CDR2 is SMNVEV (reference sequence). Losses at the gene ends were 6 bases for V and 8 bases for J; bases not matched to a gene: 14. The CDR3 loop spans 16 amino acids. DNA for the CDR3: TGTGCCAGCAGCCGTATGGCCGGGACAGGGATCTATGAGCAGTTCTTC. Encoded protein: CASSRMAGTGIYEQFF.

V usage is TRBV15 and J usage is TRBJ1-1; D is undetermined. The CDR3 runs 13 residues. V lost 5 bases to trimming and J lost 0 bases, with 7 bases between them. Germline V gene lookup returns CDR1 LNHNV and CDR2 YYDKDF (reference sequence). CDR3 sequence: CATSVILNTEAFF. The CDR3, as DNA: TGTGCCACCAGCGTCATCCTGAACACTGAAGCTTTCTTT.

This chain uses TRBV25-1 with TRBJ1-1, with TRBD1 matching over 8 bases. Germline V gene lookup returns CDR1 MGHDK and CDR2 SYGVNS. Unmatched junction bases numbered 5, after V lost 8 bases and J lost 0 bases. The CDR3 consists of 14 residues. The CDR3: CASSTGGLNTEAFF. The CDR3 DNA follows: TGTGCCAGCTCTACAGGGGGTCTGAACACTGAAGCTTTCTTT.